The 29 T cell receptor beta chains reported below all come from one sample, sequenced in a study of shared clonotypes between healthy human individuals. CD45RO-negative CD8 cells positively selected for CCR7 made up the naive population, which excluded terminally differentiated effector memory CD45RA+ cells. Clones were read by immunoSEQ multiplex PCR, and TCRdb kept only the in-frame ones, dropping some. The repertoire holds hundreds of thousands of clones, with approximately 96% as singletons. Sequenced sample: naive CD8+ T cells sorted from blood. All receptors come from a woman aged 25-40 years in good health.

The V call is TRBV27, the J call TRBJ2-1; D gene unclear. The CDR3 spans 15 residues. Germline CDR1 reads MNHEY; CDR2 reads SMNVEV (reference sequence). Trimming removed 8 bases at V and 0 bases at J, with 14 bases between. CDR3 sequence: CASRLWPSSYNEQFF. The CDR3 region has the DNA TGTGCCAGCCGCCTTTGGCCGAGCTCCTACAATGAGCAGTTCTTC.

This clone was seen once. Written as DNA, the CDR3 is TGTGCCTGGAGTGGTGGGACAGGGGTAAACACTGAAGCTTTCTTT. Its translation: CAWSGGTGVNTEAFF. The chain couples TRBV30 to TRBJ1-1, with 10 bases lining up with TRBD1. There are 15 residues in the CDR3. The junction had 4 bases not matched to a gene; V was cut back by 1 base and J by 2 bases. CDR1 and CDR2 (germline): GTSNPN, SVGIG (reference sequence).

This chain uses TRBV9 with TRBJ2-1; D may be TRBD2 (5 bases). Germline assignment: CDR1 SGDLS and CDR2 YYNGEE. V was cut by 0 bases and J by 3 bases, with 13 bases left in between. The CDR3 is 16 amino acids. CDR3 sequence: CASSVDGGGLYNEQFF. The DNA for the CDR3 is TGTGCCAGCAGCGTAGACGGCGGAGGACTCTACAATGAGCAGTTCTTC.

The CDR3 bases are TGCGCCAGCAGCCAGCAGGGGGGGTCCTACAATGAGCAGTTCTTC. Its protein is CASSQQGGSYNEQFF. The chain couples TRBV5-1 to TRBJ2-1; D might be TRBD1 or TRBD2, each matching 7 bases. The V end lost 4 bases, the J end lost 1 base, and 12 bases lay between the germline ends. The CDR3 is made up of 15 amino acids. Per the germline V gene, CDR1 is SGHRS and CDR2 is YFSETQ.

In this sample, this clone turned up once. The rearrangement joins TRBV7-9 to TRBJ2-7; D gene uncertain. Germline-derived CDR1 and CDR2 are SEHNR and FQNEAQ (reference sequence). The CDR3 runs to 14 residues. Trimming removed 5 bases from V and 0 bases from J, with 11 bases in between. The CDR3 reads CASSLLESSYEQYF. Written as DNA, the CDR3 is TGTGCCAGCAGCCTCCTCGAAAGCTCCTACGAGCAGTACTTC.

This chain links TRBV11-2 with TRBJ2-1, with 7 bases that match TRBD2. Germline CDR1 SGHAT, CDR2 FQNNGV. The V and J ends lost 5 bases and 5 bases, in that order; junction bases with no gene match: 6. The CDR3 spans 14 residues. The CDR3 reads CASSGSSGDNEQFF. The CDR3 DNA sequence: TGTGCCAGCAGCGGATCTAGCGGAGACAATGAGCAGTTCTTC.

CDR3 DNA sequence: TGCGCCAGCACCAGACTAGGGCAAGAGACCCAGTACTTC. Amino acids: CASTRLGQETQYF. The chain carries TRBV5-1 and TRBJ2-5, with D possibly being TRBD2 (6 bases). Germline V gene lookup returns CDR1 SGHRS and CDR2 YFSETQ. The CDR3 covers 13 residues. V was trimmed by 6 bases and J by 2 bases, leaving 11 bases between them. Full variable domain (remainder filled in from reference TRBV5-1 and TRBJ2-5): KAGVTQTPRYLIKTRGQQVTLSCSPISGHRSVSWYQQTPGQGLQFLFEYFSETQRNKGNFPGRFSGRQFSNSRSEMNVSTLELGDSALYLCASTRLGQETQYFGPGTRLLVL.

J is TRBJ2-7 and V is TRBV2; D is unresolved. V was clipped by 5 bases and J by 1 base, with 6 bases between them. The germline V gene has CDR1 SNHLY and CDR2 FYNNEI. CDR3 size: 12 residues. The CDR3 here is CASSLGSYEQYF. The CDR3 bases are TGTGCCAGCAGTTTGGGTTCCTACGAGCAGTACTTC.

The chain recombines TRBV4-1 with TRBJ2-7; 10 nucleotides align to TRBD2. The J segment lost 7 bases and the V segment lost 6 bases, leaving 9 bases of the junction unmatched. The germline V gene encodes CDR1 MGHRA and CDR2 YSYEKL. The length of the CDR3 is 14 residues. The DNA of the CDR3 is TGCGCCAGCAGTCGATCTAGCGGGAGCTGGGAGCAGTACTTC. It translates to CASSRSSGSWEQYF.

The V and J genes are TRBV28 and TRBJ2-7; 12 bases are shared with TRBD2. The CDR3 is 14 residues long. J was trimmed by 3 bases and V by 8 bases; bases with no gene match: 5. Germline CDR1 and CDR2: MDHEN and SYDVKM. CDR3 residues: CASRLAGGLYEQYF. In nucleotides, the CDR3 is TGTGCCAGCCGGCTAGCGGGAGGGCTCTACGAGCAGTACTTC.

The chain uses TRBV7-2 and TRBJ2-2, with no clear D. Between the trimmed V and J ends, which lost 5 bases and 6 bases, there was a span of 7 bases. Germline V gives CDR1 SGHTA, CDR2 FQGNSA. CDR3 size: 12 residues. In DNA, the CDR3 is TGTGCCAGCAGCCTATTAGCCGGGGAGCTGTTTTTT. Translated: CASSLLAGELFF.

This chain uses TRBV5-6 with TRBJ2-5; D unclear. Germline CDR1 and CDR2: SGHDT and YYEEEE. The CDR3 has 16 amino acids. V was shortened by 1 base and J by 1 base, with 14 bases between the two germline ends. CDR3 nucleotide sequence: TGTGCCAGCAGCTTGTCTGGATCGAGGCCCCAAGAGACCCAGTACTTC. Its protein is CASSLSGSRPQETQYF.

This clone appeared a single time. The rearrangement joins TRBV7-9 to TRBJ2-1, with 8 bases identical to TRBD2. Trimming cost V 1 base and J 6 bases; bases outside gene matches: 8. CDR3 length equals 16 residues. Germline V lookup: CDR1 SEHNR, CDR2 FQNEAQ (reference sequence). The CDR3 DNA is TGTGCCAGCAGCTTAGAAGTAGCGGGAAGCATCAATGAGCAGTTCTTC. Translation: CASSLEVAGSINEQFF.

The gene calls are TRBV7-9 and TRBJ1-1; possible D gene TRBD1, 5 bases. Germline V gives CDR1 SEHNR, CDR2 FQNEAQ (reference sequence). Trimming pared 5 bases from V and 3 bases from J, leaving 13 bases between. The CDR3 is 14 residues long. The CDR3 region is CASSISRGDTEAFF. As DNA, the CDR3 is TGTGCCAGCAGCATTAGTCGGGGGGACACTGAAGCTTTCTTT.

The genes are TRBV30 and TRBJ2-6, with D perhaps given as TRBD1 or TRBD2 (5 bases each). CDR3 size: 14 residues. V gave up 4 bases and J gave up 1 base, with 8 bases separating them. Germline CDR1 and CDR2: GTSNPN and SVGIG (reference sequence). CDR3 DNA sequence: TGTGCCTGGACGGGGCCTTCTGGGGCCAACGTCCTGACTTTC. Encoded protein: CAWTGPSGANVLTF.

This sequence joins TRBV21-1 and TRBJ1-2. TRBV21-1 is tagged as a pseudogene. The CDR3 has 14 amino acids. The CDR3 loop is CASSKVRRYYGYTF. CDR3 DNA sequence: TGTGCCAGCAGCAAAGTTAGGAGGTACTATGGCTACACCTTC.

The CDR3 sequence is CASSATGGTGELFF. The CDR3 DNA sequence: TGCGCCAGCAGCGCAACAGGGGGCACCGGGGAGCTGTTTTTT. This chain connects TRBV4-1 to TRBJ2-2, with 8 nucleotides matching TRBD1. The CDR3 extends over 14 amino acids. The V gene end was trimmed by 5 bases and the J gene end by 4 bases; junction bases not matched to a gene: 3. The V gene's germline CDR1 is MGHRA and CDR2 YSYEKL.

The chain combines TRBV5-1 with TRBJ2-2; D is unresolved. Between the trimmed V and J ends, which lost 2 bases and 1 base, there was a span of 9 bases. Germline CDR1 and CDR2: SGHRS and YFSETQ. This CDR3 has 15 residues. Here the CDR3 reads CASSFRPKNTGELFF. The CDR3 DNA reads as TGCGCCAGCAGCTTTCGGCCCAAGAACACCGGGGAGCTGTTTTTT.

The chain couples TRBV19 to TRBJ1-1; D not certain. V was pared by 3 bases and J by 3 bases, with 11 bases between. The CDR3 is made up of 14 amino acids. Germline CDR1 is LNHDA and CDR2 is SQIVND (reference sequence). CDR3 residues: CASSIDGEDTEAFF. The CDR3 bases are TGTGCCAGTAGTATTGATGGGGAAGACACTGAAGCTTTCTTT.

This clone has just one count. The chain uses TRBV28 and TRBJ2-5; TRBD1 matches 8 bases. V was pared by 6 bases and J by 3 bases, with 3 bases of the junction left unmatched. Germline V gives CDR1 MDHEN, CDR2 SYDVKM. This CDR3 has 13 residues. CDR3: CASRVQGEETQYF. CDR3 DNA: TGTGCCAGCAGGGTACAGGGGGAAGAGACCCAGTACTTC.

The chain carries TRBV27 and TRBJ2-2; 9 nucleotides align to TRBD2. The germline V gene has CDR1 MNHEY and CDR2 SMNVEV (reference sequence). This CDR3 is 17 amino acids long. Germline trimming cut 4 bases from V and 6 bases from J; bases unmatched to any gene: 12. CDR3 nucleotide sequence: TGTGCCAGCAGTTCTCCCGGGGTAGCGGGAGTCCCCGGGGAGCTGTTTTTT. This translates into CASSSPGVAGVPGELFF.

This clone was detected only once. This chain connects TRBV29-1 to TRBJ1-2; TRBD1 is a possible D gene (6 bases). This CDR3 comprises 15 residues. V was clipped by 4 bases and J by 1 base, with 16 bases between them. Germline CDR1 SQVTM, CDR2 ANQGSEA. The CDR3 loop is CSVVSHREDNYGYTF. CDR3 nucleotides: TGCAGCGTTGTATCCCACAGGGAAGATAACTATGGCTACACCTTC.

J is TRBJ2-2 and V is TRBV11-2; D gene unclear. Trimming pared 1 base from V and 5 bases from J, leaving 11 bases between. This CDR3 spans 15 amino acids. CDR1 is SGHAT, CDR2 FQNNGV, per germline. This CDR3 is CASSLVKFSTGELFF. For the CDR3, the DNA is TGTGCCAGCAGCTTAGTCAAGTTTAGTACCGGGGAGCTGTTTTTT.

CDR3 loop: CASSLLTGADNEQFF. CDR3 bases: TGTGCCAGCAGTTTGTTAACAGGGGCTGACAATGAGCAGTTCTTC. V usage is TRBV28 and J usage is TRBJ2-1, with 7 bases identical to TRBD1. Per the germline V gene, CDR1 is MDHEN and CDR2 is SYDVKM. The V gene end was trimmed by 3 bases and the J gene end by 5 bases; junction bases not matched to a gene: 7. The length of the CDR3 is 15 residues.

The J gene is TRBJ2-2, the V gene TRBV6-5; 10 bases are shared with TRBD1. After removal of 10 bases from V and 7 bases from J, the junction contained 12 bases not matched to a gene. The germline V gene encodes CDR1 MNHEY and CDR2 SVGAGI. The CDR3 runs to 15 residues. The CDR3 DNA reads TGTGCCACAGAGGACAGGGGGGAGGGAGGCGGGGAGCTGTTTTTT. Its protein product is CATEDRGEGGGELFF.

Only one count was recorded for this clone. CDR3 amino acids: CASSFRALAGVSYEQYF. Written as DNA, the CDR3 is TGTGCCAGCAGCTTCCGGGCACTAGCGGGAGTCTCCTACGAGCAGTACTTC. The chain has TRBV5-6 and TRBJ2-7; 11 nucleotides align to TRBD2. V was clipped by 2 bases and J by 0 bases; unmatched bases: 7. The CDR3 runs to 17 residues. Germline V gives CDR1 SGHDT, CDR2 YYEEEE. Variable domain in full (rest from reference TRBV5-6 and TRBJ2-7): DAGVTQSPTHLIKTRGQQVTLRCSPKSGHDTVSWYQQALGQGPQFIFQYYEEEERQRGNFPDRFSGHQFPNYSSELNVNALLLGDSALYLCASSFRALAGVSYEQYFGPGTRLTVT.

This chain connects TRBV6-5 to TRBJ2-1; 7 nucleotides align to TRBD2. Germline-derived CDR1 and CDR2 are MNHEY and SVGAGI. J was trimmed by 10 bases and V by 0 bases; bases with no gene match: 6. The CDR3 contains 14 residues. This CDR3 reads CASSYSTSFREQFF. Written as DNA, the CDR3 is TGTGCCAGCAGTTACTCGACTAGCTTTCGGGAGCAGTTCTTC.

The genes are TRBV6-4 and TRBJ1-5; D call uncertain. The V gene's germline CDR1 is MRHNA and CDR2 SNTAGT. The V end lost 11 bases, the J end lost 6 bases, and 8 bases lay between the germline ends. This CDR3 spans 10 amino acids. The CDR3 reads CAGPFQPQHF. CDR3 bases: TGTGCCGGCCCGTTTCAGCCCCAGCATTTT.

The chain recombines TRBV5-4 with TRBJ2-3; TRBD2 agrees at 7 bases. Germline CDR1 is SGHNT and CDR2 is YYREEE (reference sequence). After removal of 0 bases from V and 2 bases from J, the junction contained 6 bases not matched to a gene. The CDR3 covers 16 residues. DNA of the CDR3: TGTGCCAGCAGCTTGGGACTAGCAGAGTACACAGATACGCAGTATTTT. Protein sequence: CASSLGLAEYTDTQYF.